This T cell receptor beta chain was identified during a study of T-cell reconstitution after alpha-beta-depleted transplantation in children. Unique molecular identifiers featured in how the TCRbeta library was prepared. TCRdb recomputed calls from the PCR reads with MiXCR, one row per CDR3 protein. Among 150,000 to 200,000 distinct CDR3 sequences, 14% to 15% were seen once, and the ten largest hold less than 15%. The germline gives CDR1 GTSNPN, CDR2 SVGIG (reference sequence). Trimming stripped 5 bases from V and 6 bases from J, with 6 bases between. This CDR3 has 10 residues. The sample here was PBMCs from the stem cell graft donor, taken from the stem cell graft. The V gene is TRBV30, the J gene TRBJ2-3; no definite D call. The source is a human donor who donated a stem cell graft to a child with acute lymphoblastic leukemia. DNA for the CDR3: TGTGCCTGGGAGGCGGATACGCAGTATTTT. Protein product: CAWEADTQYF.